This TCR beta chain was captured in a study of PD-1 blockade in classical Hodgkin lymphoma. Each patient relapsed following autologous stem cell transplantation, and prior brentuximab vedotin exposure differed. Libraries were prepared by immunoSEQ multiplex PCR; TCRdb keeps only in-frame clonotypes and omits some of them. The repertoire includes 90,000 to 95,000 clones, 75% to 90% of them detected once, and around 10% sits in the top ten. On this clone itself: No antigen is known for it. Other DNA sequences from this sample encode an identical CDR3 as well.

Broader study findings: Why repertoires differed is undefined; disease activity or prior therapy possibly contributed. Similar baseline diversity was found in complete responders and newly diagnosed patients.

This CDR3 is built from 14 residues. Germline V lookup: CDR1 SEHNR, CDR2 FQNEAQ (reference sequence). V lost 1 base and J lost 2, with 6 bases in between. V usage is TRBV7-9 and J usage is TRBJ1-5, with D perhaps TRBD1 (6 bases). The clonotype was recovered from a human donor with classical Hodgkin lymphoma. Source: peripheral blood mononuclear cells (PBMCs), taken before the second cycle of nivolumab. The DNA for the CDR3 is TGTGCCAGCAGCTTAGGACAGGGCAATCAGCCCCAGCATTTT. It yields the protein CASSLGQGNQPQHF.